This TCR delta chain was recovered during a study of Vδ1+ human thymocytes. The template was reverse-transcribed extracted RNA. Multiplex PCR used pooled V-gene forward primers and a constant-region reverse primer to amplify CDR3s. TCRdb called clones anew from the multiplex PCR reads with CATT. The repertoire has approximately 25,000 delta-chain clones, around 32% of them found once; the top ten carry around 1.5%. Trimming cost V 7 bases and J 1 base; bases outside gene matches: 6. Germline CDR1 is TSWWSYY and CDR2 is QGS. This CDR3 has 14 residues. Vdelta1+ thymocyte sorts reached between roughly 96% and 99.6% purity. Whole-study findings and limits: In the thymus, TRG and TRD repertoires looked highly polyclonal with Gaussian CDR3 lengths. Unlike peripheral blood Vdelta1+ controls, thymic delta-chain sequences included around 21% Vdelta2 and few Vdelta3.

As concerns this clone: Its specificity is unknown.

The chain is built from TRDV1 and TRDJ1; TRDD2 aligns across 7 bases. What was sequenced was Vdelta1+ gamma-delta thymocytes from the thymus. Subset reported: FACS-sorted CD3+ TCRalphabeta- TCRVdelta1+ TCRVdelta2- thymocytes. This clonotype was sampled from a boy under two years old who had congenital heart surgery. CDR3 in DNA: TGTGCTCTTGCCTTTTCCTACGCCACCGATAAACTCATCTTT. This gives the protein CALAFSYATDKLIF.